This T cell receptor (beta chain) was identified during a study of blood T cell repertoires in COVID-19. Per the original methods: By means of reference gene primer amplification, nucleated cell counts were estimated. Here immunoSEQ multiplex PCR was the method, and the copy in TCRdb shows in-frame clones only, minus some. From that table come the V and J calls and clone size; the DNA was used to work out D and trimming. The top ten hold just under 6.5% of the sample, which has approximately 46,000 clones, 91% seen once. The trim removed 5 bases at V and 3 bases at J, leaving 13 bases unmatched. The CDR3 totals 16 residues. The germline V gene has CDR1 WSHSY and CDR2 SAAADI.

The clonotype comes from a man between 65 and 85 years old with active COVID-19. This chain joins TRBV10-2 and TRBJ2-7; 7 positions agree with TRBD1. The sequencing input was peripheral blood. CDR3 bases: TGCGCCAGCAGTTACACTCCGGGACAGACACACTACGAGCAGTACTTC. It translates to CASSYTPGQTHYEQYF.